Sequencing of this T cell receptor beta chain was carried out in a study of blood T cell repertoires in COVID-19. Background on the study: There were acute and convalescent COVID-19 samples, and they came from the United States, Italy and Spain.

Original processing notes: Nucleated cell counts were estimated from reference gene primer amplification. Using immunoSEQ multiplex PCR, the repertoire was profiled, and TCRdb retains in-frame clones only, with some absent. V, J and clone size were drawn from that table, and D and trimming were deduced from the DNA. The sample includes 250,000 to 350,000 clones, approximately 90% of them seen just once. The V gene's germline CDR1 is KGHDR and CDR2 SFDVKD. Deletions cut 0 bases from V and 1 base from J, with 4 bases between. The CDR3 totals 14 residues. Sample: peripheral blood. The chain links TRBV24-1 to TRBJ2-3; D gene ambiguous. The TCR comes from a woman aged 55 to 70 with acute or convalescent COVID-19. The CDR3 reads CATSDLTGTDTQYF. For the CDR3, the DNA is TGTGCCACCAGTGATTTGACAGGCACAGATACGCAGTATTTT.